The clone carrying this T cell receptor (beta chain) appeared a few times. Its antigen is not identified. These data are taken from a study of blood T cells in healthy people across ages. Study outcomes and limitations: Naive and antigen-experienced cells were not separated, limiting conclusive comparison.

The CDR3 runs to 15 residues. Germline CDR1 SGHTA, CDR2 FQGNSA. Germline trimming cut 3 bases from V and 5 bases from J; bases unmatched to any gene: 5. Sample-barcoded 5' priming and a J-beta primer mix drove a second PCR of 7 to 11 cycles. Using its own MiXCR run on the 5' RACE reads, TCRdb lists one record per CDR3 protein. Of fewer than 900,000 distinct CDR3 sequences listed, roughly 41% were seen once; the top ten hold 20%. This chain uses TRBV7-2 with TRBJ2-3, with TRBD2 matching over 10 bases. The sequenced sample consisted of blood. The receptor was derived from a woman aged 55-69 years in good health. The CDR3 loop is CASSLLAGELDTQYF. In DNA, the CDR3 is TGTGCCAGCAGCTTGCTAGCGGGAGAGTTAGATACGCAGTATTTT.